One T cell receptor beta chain is described in this entry. Its specificity is not known. The CDR3 loop spans 13 amino acids. CDR1 is GTSNPN, CDR2 SVGIG, per germline (reference sequence). The V and J ends lost 3 bases and 5 bases, in that order; junction bases with no gene match: 5. The data belong to a study of beta chain features in type 1 diabetes. Via the markers CD45RO/CCR7/CD25/CD127/CD95/CD27, stem cell-like memory, regulatory, central memory and naive CD4+ cells were sorted. Study-level points and caveats: Type 1 diabetes patients had moderately but significantly shorter TCRB CDR3s in all four CD4+ subsets. Equally in patients and controls, shorter templates might have been favored by PCR. Among patients, naive, central memory and Treg TCRB repertoires appeared more similar than among healthy donors.

Since all of the isolated RNA was reverse transcribed, expressed TCRB transcripts were what got sequenced. Assay: immunoSEQ multiplex PCR; the TCRdb copy retains only in-frame clones and omits some. The table has fewer than 450,000 clones, roughly 13% seen once. The receptor comes from a young woman with type 1 diabetes. This rearrangement joins TRBV30 to TRBJ1-1; the match to TRBD1 covers 8 bases. Sequencing was performed on naive CD4+ T cells from blood. CDR3 coding DNA: TGTGCCTGGAGCGGACAGGGAGTTACTGAAGCTTTCTTT. It translates to CAWSGQGVTEAFF.